This note documents a single T cell receptor beta chain sequence. What it recognizes is unknown. These data originate in a study of T cell responses to AZD1222 COVID-19 vaccine. This table comes from immunoSEQ multiplex PCR, and its TCRdb copy is limited to in-frame clones, with some not included. The data show 150,000 or so clones, with 90% seen just once and about 4.3% held by the top ten. CDR1 and CDR2 (germline): MNHNY, SVGAGI (reference sequence). The CDR3 contains 14 residues. The germline V and J ends were trimmed by 2 bases and 5 bases, with 12 bases remaining between them. Whole-study findings and limits: At 160-218 and 743-854, vaccine-associated CD4 TCRs were dominant, and they spanned spike. Clonal diversity may have been underestimated in mostly white British donors. Repertoire samples came only from after the peak T cell response. Among spike-specific TCRs, nearly half reportedly target unmutated variant regions.

This TCR was recovered from an adult who received the MenACWY meningococcal vaccine as a control. Source: peripheral blood, taken 28 days after the second dose of the MenACWY control vaccine. J is TRBJ1-1 and V is TRBV6-6, with a weak D call TRBD1 (5 bases). CDR3 DNA: TGTGCCAGCAGTTACACAGGCCGGGTGACTGAAGCTTTCTTT. Its translation: CASSYTGRVTEAFF.